This T cell receptor (beta chain) was sequenced in a study of T cell responses to AZD1222 COVID-19 vaccine. The study's findings and limits: The donors showed a predominance of white British ancestry and of females, with possible underestimation of clonal diversity. Nearly half of spike-specific TCRs reportedly target unmutated variant regions. Sampling captured repertoires only after the peak T cell response.

The CDR3 loop spans 14 amino acids. Trimming shortened V by 5 bases and J by 4 bases, and 11 bases separated the two germline ends. Germline CDR1 is WNHNN and CDR2 is SYGVQD (reference sequence). On this clone: Its antigen remains unidentified.

Sequenced by immunoSEQ multiplex PCR; TCRdb stores in-frame clones only, minus some. Of fewer than 75,000 clones listed, about 89% are singletons. This chain uses TRBV10-1 with TRBJ2-2, with D possibly TRBD1 on 6 matching bases. The sequences come from peripheral blood, collected 28 days after the second dose of the MenACWY control vaccine. This TCR derives from an adult who received the MenACWY meningococcal vaccine as a control. The chain's CDR3 is CASSLTGPTGELFF. CDR3 nucleotides: TGCGCCAGCAGTCTAACAGGGCCCACCGGGGAGCTGTTTTTT.